What follows is one TCR beta chain and its context. The antigen remains undetermined. This CDR3 region has 15 residues. V was trimmed by 4 bases and J by 6 bases, leaving 15 bases between them. Germline V gene data show CDR1 as KGHSH and CDR2 as LQKENI. The PCR had 60 Vbeta and 13 Jbeta primers. Clones were read by immunoSEQ multiplex PCR, and TCRdb kept only the in-frame ones, dropping some. The sample has about 140,000 clones; 70% to 80% are singletons. This sample stems from a study of cytomegalovirus exposure and HLA in healthy donors. The wider study: Out of roughly 170 million T cells, an earlier analysis found around 110 million unique TCR beta sequences in total.

Unrecorded immune exposures were likely, despite nominal health at sampling. General observations from the study: Rarity held for most TCR sequences, but there were some public TCRs that occurred in many donors. Presence/absence analyses assumed roughly uniform sequencing depth across donors.

The origin of this receptor is a female donor in good health and CMV-seronegative. Sample: PBMCs. The chain links TRBV18 to TRBJ1-4; D perhaps matches TRBD1 (6 bases). The CDR3 nucleotides read TGTGCCAGCTCACTACAGGGTATACGCGATGAAAAACTGTTTTTT. Translation gives CASSLQGIRDEKLFF.